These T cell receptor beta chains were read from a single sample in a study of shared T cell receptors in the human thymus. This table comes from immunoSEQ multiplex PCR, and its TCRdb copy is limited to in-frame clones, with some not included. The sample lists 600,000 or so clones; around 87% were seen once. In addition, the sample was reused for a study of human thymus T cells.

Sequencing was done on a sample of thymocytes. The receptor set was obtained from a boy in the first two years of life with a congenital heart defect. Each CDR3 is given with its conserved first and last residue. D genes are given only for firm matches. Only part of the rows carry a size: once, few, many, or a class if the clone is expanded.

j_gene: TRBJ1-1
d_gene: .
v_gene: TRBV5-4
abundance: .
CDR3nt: TGTGCCAGCAGCTTGGAGAAGACTGATGCCGCTCAGGGGTGGACTGAAGCTTTCTTT
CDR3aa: CASSLEKTDAAQGWTEAFF

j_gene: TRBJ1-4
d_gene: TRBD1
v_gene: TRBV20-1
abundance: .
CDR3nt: TGCAGTGTCAGGGGGCTTGAAAAACTGTTTTTT
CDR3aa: CSVRGLEKLFF

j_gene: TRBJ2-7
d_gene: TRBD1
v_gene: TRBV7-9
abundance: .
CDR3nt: TGTGCCAGCAGCGACACAGGGGACGAGCAGTACTTC
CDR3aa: CASSDTGDEQYF

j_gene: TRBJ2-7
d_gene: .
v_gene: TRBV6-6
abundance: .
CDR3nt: TGTGCCAGCAGTTACGGGGGCACCTACGAGCAGTACTTC
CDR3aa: CASSYGGTYEQYF

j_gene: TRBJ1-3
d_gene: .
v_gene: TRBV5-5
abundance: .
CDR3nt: TGTGCCAGCAGCTTGGTCAGGCACCAAGGAATTGGAAACACCATATATTTT
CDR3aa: CASSLVRHQGIGNTIYF

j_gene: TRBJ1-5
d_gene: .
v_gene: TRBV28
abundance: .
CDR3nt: TGTGCCAGCAGTCCACCGATCTCTCTCGGGCCCCAGCATTTT
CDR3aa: CASSPPISLGPQHF

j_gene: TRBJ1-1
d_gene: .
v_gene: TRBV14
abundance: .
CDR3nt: TGTGCCAGCAGCCCAAAGACTGTCACTGAAGCTTTCTTT
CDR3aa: CASSPKTVTEAFF

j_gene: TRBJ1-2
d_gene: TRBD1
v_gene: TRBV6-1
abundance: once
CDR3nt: TGTGCCAGCTACCCTGGGACGGACAGGGAAGAGGGCTACACCTTC
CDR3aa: CASYPGTDREEGYTF

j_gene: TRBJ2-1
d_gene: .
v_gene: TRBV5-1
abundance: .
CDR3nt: TGCGCCAGCAGCCTTCAGGGGCTATACAATGAGCAGTTCTTC
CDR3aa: CASSLQGLYNEQFF

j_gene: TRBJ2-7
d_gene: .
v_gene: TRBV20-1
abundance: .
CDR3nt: TGCAGTGCCCAAATCTACGAGCAGTACTTC
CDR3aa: CSAQIYEQYF

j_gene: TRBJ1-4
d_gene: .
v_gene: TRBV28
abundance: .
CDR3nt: TGTGCCAGCAGGCGGGAGGGATTTCGAACTAATGAAAAACTGTTTTTT
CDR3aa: CASRREGFRTNEKLFF

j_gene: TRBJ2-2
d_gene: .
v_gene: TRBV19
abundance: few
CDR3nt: TGTGCCAGTAAGGTCCACTACCCGAACACCGGGGAGCTGTTTTTT
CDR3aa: CASKVHYPNTGELFF

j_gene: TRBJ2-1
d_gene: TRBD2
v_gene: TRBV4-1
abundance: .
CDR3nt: TGCGCCAGCAGCCAAGGCGGGCTAGCGGGGGGGCGTGAGCAGTTCTTC
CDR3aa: CASSQGGLAGGREQFF

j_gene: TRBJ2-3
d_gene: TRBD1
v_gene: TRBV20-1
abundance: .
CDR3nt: TGCGCAGGGGGCGGAACAGATACGCAGTATTTT
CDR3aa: CAGGGTDTQYF

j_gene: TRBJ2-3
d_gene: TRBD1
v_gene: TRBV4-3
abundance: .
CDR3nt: TGCGCCAGCAGCCAGGGACAGGGTTCAGATACGCAGTATTTT
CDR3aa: CASSQGQGSDTQYF

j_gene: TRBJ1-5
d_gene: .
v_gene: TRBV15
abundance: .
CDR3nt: TGTGCCACCAGCAGAGATCGAGAGGGTCGCAATCAGCCCCAGCATTTT
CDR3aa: CATSRDREGRNQPQHF

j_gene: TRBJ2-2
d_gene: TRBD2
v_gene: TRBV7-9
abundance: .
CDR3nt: TGTGCCAGCAGCAGCGGTACTAGCGGGGGGCGGGCGAACACCGGGGAGCTGTTTTTT
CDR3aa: CASSSGTSGGRANTGELFF

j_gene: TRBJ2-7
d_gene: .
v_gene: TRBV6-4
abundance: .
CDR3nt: TGTGCCAGCAGTGACTGGCTCTGCTACGAGCAGTACTTC
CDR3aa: CASSDWLCYEQYF

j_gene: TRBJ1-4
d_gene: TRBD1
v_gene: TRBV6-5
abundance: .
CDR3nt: TGTGCCAGCAAGACAGGGGGCGCGAGTGAAAAACTGTTTTTT
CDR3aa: CASKTGGASEKLFF

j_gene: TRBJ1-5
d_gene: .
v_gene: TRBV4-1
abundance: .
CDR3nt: TGCGCCAGCAGCCAAGACTTAGCAGGGCCGCCCCAGCATTTT
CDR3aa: CASSQDLAGPPQHF

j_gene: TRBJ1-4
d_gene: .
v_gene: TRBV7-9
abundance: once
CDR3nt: TGTGCCAGCAGCTTCTCAGGGTTTAACGATGAAAAACTGTTTTTT
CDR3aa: CASSFSGFNDEKLFF

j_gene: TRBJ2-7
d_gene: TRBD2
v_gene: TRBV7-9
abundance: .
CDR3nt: TGTGCCAGCAGCCCCACGCGACTAGCGTCCTACGAGCAGTACTTC
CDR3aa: CASSPTRLASYEQYF

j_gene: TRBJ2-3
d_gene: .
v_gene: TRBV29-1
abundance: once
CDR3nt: TGCAGCGTTTTCCCCTCGGGGGTAGGATCCACAGATACGCAGTATTTT
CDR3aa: CSVFPSGVGSTDTQYF

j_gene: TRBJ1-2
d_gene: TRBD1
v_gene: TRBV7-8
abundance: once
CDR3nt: TGTGCCAGCATGGGGATACGGACAGGGAAGAACTATGGCTACACCTTC
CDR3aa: CASMGIRTGKNYGYTF

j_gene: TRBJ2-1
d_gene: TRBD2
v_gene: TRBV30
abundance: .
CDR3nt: TGTGCCTGGAGCCCGGGACTAGCGGAGCAGTTCTTC
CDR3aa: CAWSPGLAEQFF

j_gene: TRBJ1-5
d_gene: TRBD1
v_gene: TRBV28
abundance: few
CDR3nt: TGTGCCGCCAATGACAGGGGTTATTGTCAGCCCCAGCATTTT
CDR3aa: CAANDRGYCQPQHF

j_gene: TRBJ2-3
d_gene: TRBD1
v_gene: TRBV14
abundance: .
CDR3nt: TGTGCCAGCAGCCAGAATGGACAGGGCGTGGGGGCAGATACGCAGTATTTT
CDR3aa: CASSQNGQGVGADTQYF

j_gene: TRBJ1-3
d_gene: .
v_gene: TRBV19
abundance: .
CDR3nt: TGTGCCAGTAGTATTCCTCTGAGAGAATCTGGAAACACCATATATTTT
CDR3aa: CASSIPLRESGNTIYF

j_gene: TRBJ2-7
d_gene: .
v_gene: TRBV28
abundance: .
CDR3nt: TGTGCCAGCAGTTTATGCCAGGGAACCTACGAGCAGTACTTC
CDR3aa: CASSLCQGTYEQYF

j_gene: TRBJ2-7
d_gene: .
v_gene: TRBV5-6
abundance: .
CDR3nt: TGTGCCAGCAGCTTGAACAGGGTGGGCGAGCAGTACTTC
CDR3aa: CASSLNRVGEQYF

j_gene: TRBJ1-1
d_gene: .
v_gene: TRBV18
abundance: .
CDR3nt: TGTGCCAGCTCACCACTGTCAGGGCCGAACACTGAAGCTTTCTTT
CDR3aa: CASSPLSGPNTEAFF

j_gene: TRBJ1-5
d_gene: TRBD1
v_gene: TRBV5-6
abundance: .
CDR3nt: TGTGCCAGCAGCTCGACAGGGAATCAGCCCCAGCATTTT
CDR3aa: CASSSTGNQPQHF

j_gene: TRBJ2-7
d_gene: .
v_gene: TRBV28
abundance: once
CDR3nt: TGTGCCAGCCTCCACGGGTTCCCCTACGAGCAGTACTTC
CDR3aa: CASLHGFPYEQYF

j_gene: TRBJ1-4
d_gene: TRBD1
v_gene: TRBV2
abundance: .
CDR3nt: TGTGCCAGCAGGGTTAGGGGGCGAGATGGGGAAAAACTGTTTTTT
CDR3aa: CASRVRGRDGEKLFF

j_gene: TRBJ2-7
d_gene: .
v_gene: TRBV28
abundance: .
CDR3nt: TGTGCCAGCAGTTCAGGGCCGTCCTACGAGCAGTACTTC
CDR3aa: CASSSGPSYEQYF

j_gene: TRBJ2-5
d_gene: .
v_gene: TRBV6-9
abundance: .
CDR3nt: TGTGCCAGCATAACCGGGATTGCGTACTTC
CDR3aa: CASITGIAYF

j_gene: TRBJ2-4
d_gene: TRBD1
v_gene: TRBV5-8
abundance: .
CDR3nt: TGTGCCAGCAGCTTGGCTTTAGACAGGGGGCGATTAAAAAACATTCAGTACTTC
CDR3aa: CASSLALDRGRLKNIQYF

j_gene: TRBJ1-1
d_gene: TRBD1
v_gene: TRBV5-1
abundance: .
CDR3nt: TGCGCCAGCAGCTCCCCGGGGACAGGGGACACTGAAGCTTTCTTT
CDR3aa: CASSSPGTGDTEAFF

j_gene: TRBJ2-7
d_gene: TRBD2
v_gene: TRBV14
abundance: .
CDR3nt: TGTGCCAGCAGCTATACGCCACCAGCTAGCGGGAGGGCCCTTGGGCACGAGCAGTACTTC
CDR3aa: CASSYTPPASGRALGHEQYF

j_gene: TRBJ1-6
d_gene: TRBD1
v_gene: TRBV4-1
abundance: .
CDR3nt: TGCGCCAGCAGCCATCAAAGGGTGGACAGGGGGCGAGACGGCCTATATAATTCACCCCTCCACTTT
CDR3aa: CASSHQRVDRGRDGLYNSPLHF

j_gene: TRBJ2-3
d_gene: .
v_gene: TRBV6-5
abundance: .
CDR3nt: TGTGCCAGTAAAGGGGACAACTGCACAGATACGCAGTATTTT
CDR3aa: CASKGDNCTDTQYF

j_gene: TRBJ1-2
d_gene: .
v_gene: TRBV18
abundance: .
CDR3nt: TGTGCCAGCTCACCACCTACGGGATATGGCTACACCTTC
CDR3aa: CASSPPTGYGYTF

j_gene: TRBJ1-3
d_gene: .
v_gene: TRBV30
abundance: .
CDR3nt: TGTGCCTGGAGTTCCGGGAGCGGGGGAAACACCATATATTTT
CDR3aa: CAWSSGSGGNTIYF

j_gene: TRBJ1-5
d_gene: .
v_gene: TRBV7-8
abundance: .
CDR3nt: TGTGCCAGCAGCTTAGTGGGCAGTTATAGCAATCAGCCCCAGCATTTT
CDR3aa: CASSLVGSYSNQPQHF

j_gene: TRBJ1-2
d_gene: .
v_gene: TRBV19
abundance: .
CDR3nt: TGTGCCAGTAGTATCGGGAGACAGAATGGCTACACCTTC
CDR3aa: CASSIGRQNGYTF

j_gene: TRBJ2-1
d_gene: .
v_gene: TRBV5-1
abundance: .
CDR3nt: TGCGCCAGCAGCTTGGAAAGCGTACTGGTCTATGAGCAGTTCTTC
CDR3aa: CASSLESVLVYEQFF

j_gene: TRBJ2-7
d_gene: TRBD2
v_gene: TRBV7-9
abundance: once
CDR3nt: TGTGCCAGCAGCTCCAAGCGGGACTCCTACGAGCAGTACTTC
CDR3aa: CASSSKRDSYEQYF

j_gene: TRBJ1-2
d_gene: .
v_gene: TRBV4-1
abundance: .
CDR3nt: TGCGCCAGCAGCCTTCGACAGCGATACGGCTATGGCTACACCTTC
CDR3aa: CASSLRQRYGYGYTF

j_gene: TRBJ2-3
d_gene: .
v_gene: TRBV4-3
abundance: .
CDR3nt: TGCGCCAGCAGCCAAGGGGGGCTAGTTGTAGATACGCAGTATTTT
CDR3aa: CASSQGGLVVDTQYF